Below are 5 T cell receptor beta chains sequenced from a single sample in a study of human T cells and chemical hapten exposure. MiXCR, applied by TCRdb to the 5' RACE reads, yields one record per CDR3 protein. The repertoire holds roughly 120,000 distinct CDR3 sequences, with 15% to 20% as singletons. Unfractionated whole blood yielded total RNA. These receptor sequences come from a human donor in good health.

This clonotype was recorded many times. The V and J genes are TRBV10-2 and TRBJ2-2; 11 bases are shared with TRBD2. The trim removed 9 bases at V and 6 bases at J, leaving 6 bases unmatched. The germline CDR1 and CDR2 sequences are WSHSY and SAAADI. The CDR3 is made up of 14 amino acids. The DNA for the CDR3 is TGCGCCAGTAGACTAGCGGGAAGGGCCGGGGAGCTGTTTTTT. Its protein is CASRLAGRAGELFF.

This clonotype has a handful of counts. J is TRBJ2-1 and V is TRBV7-2; D is unresolved. The V end lost 3 bases, the J end lost 10 bases, and 16 bases lay between the germline ends. The germline CDR1 and CDR2 sequences are SGHTA and FQGNSA. CDR3 length: 14 amino acids. CDR3 sequence (DNA): TGTGCCAGCAGCTTGGGTCGGGCCCCCAGGGAGCAGTTCTTC. This gives the protein CASSLGRAPREQFF.

J is TRBJ1-5 and V is TRBV25-1; D gene ambiguous. The CDR3 consists of 14 residues. The germline gives CDR1 MGHDK, CDR2 SYGVNS. With 6 bases removed from V and 1 base from J, the gap between germline ends came to 10 bases. For the CDR3, the DNA is TGTGCCAGCAGCGCCCGTGTAAGCAATCAGCCCCAGCATTTT. It encodes CASSARVSNQPQHF. The full variable domain, completed using reference TRBV25-1 and TRBJ1-5, is EADIYQTPRYLVIGTGKKITLECSQTMGHDKMYWYQQDPGMELHLIHYSYGVNSTEKGDLSSESTVSRIRTEHFPLTLESARPSHTSQYLCASSARVSNQPQHFGDGTRLSIL.

This clonotype was found a few times. This chain uses TRBV28 with TRBJ2-1; D possibly corresponds to TRBD1 (5 bases). The CDR3 covers 16 residues. Germline V gene data show CDR1 as MDHEN and CDR2 as SYDVKM. V shed 5 bases and J shed 0 bases, with 14 bases lying between them. The CDR3 DNA sequence: TGTGCCAGCAGTGGAACGCAGGGCAACTCCTACAATGAGCAGTTCTTC. This sequence encodes CASSGTQGNSYNEQFF.

V is TRBV28 and J is TRBJ2-7; tentatively, D is TRBD2 (6 bases). Germline V gives CDR1 MDHEN, CDR2 SYDVKM. The CDR3 runs 19 residues. Trimming shortened V by 3 bases and J by 0 bases, and 24 bases separated the two germline ends. The CDR3 loop reads CASSFSGSGPGLNSYEQYF. The CDR3 DNA reads TGTGCCAGCAGTTTTTCAGGTTCCGGTCCGGGACTCAACTCCTACGAGCAGTACTTC.